This T cell receptor (beta chain) stems from a study of blood T cell repertoires in COVID-19. Study-wide background: Acute-phase and convalescent COVID-19 samples originated in the United States, Italy and Spain. The analysed material was cDNA or gDNA that came from T cells, B-cell-depleted T cells, or PBMCs.

Those enrolled, adults aged roughly 18 to 90 years, came from around 25 US areas. Original handling: Nucleated cell counts were estimated from reference gene primer amplification. Measured with immunoSEQ multiplex PCR; TCRdb has only the in-frame clones, and not every one. That table supplies the V and J calls and clone size; D and trimming were determined from the DNA. The top ten clones hold about 2.6% of a sample with 100,000 to 150,000 clones, approximately 79% of them seen once. Germline lookup yields CDR1 MRHNA and CDR2 SNTAGT. V lost 4 bases and J 7 bases, leaving 26 bases between the germline ends. This CDR3 region has 17 residues.

The sample consisted of PBMCs or T cells enriched from blood (not recorded which). The rearrangement uses TRBV6-4 and TRBJ2-7; D might be TRBD2 (6 bases). The receptor was isolated from a man aged 40-49 years with acute COVID-19. The chain's CDR3 is CASSGLGGSPRLVEQYF. DNA of the CDR3: TGTGCCAGCAGTGGTCTTGGAGGGAGTCCTCGCCTGGTAGAGCAGTACTTC.